A selection of T cell receptor beta chains follows, all from one sample in a study of T cell responses to AZD1222 COVID-19 vaccine. Data came from immunoSEQ multiplex PCR; TCRdb stores just in-frame clones and leaves some out. The repertoire includes about 190,000 clones, 85% to 95% of them detected once, and over 1% sits in the top ten. The sequences come from peripheral blood, collected on day 0 of AZD1222 vaccination. The source of these receptors is an adult in good health. Each CDR3 is given with its conserved first and last residue. A D gene is named only where the DNA matches it firmly. Clone size, where shown, is once, few, many, or a class for clones that have expanded.

d_call	v_call	j_call	clone_size	cdr3_nt	cdr3_aa
NA	TRBV9	TRBJ1-6	NA	TGTGCCAGCAGCCCCCACGGGGGACAATATAATTCACCCCTCCACTTT	CASSPHGGQYNSPLHF
NA	TRBV18	TRBJ1-3	once	TGTGCCAGCTCACCGAGGGAGCTCTACTCTGGAAACACCATATATTTT	CASSPRELYSGNTIYF
TRBD1	TRBV2	TRBJ1-3	NA	TGTGCCAGCAGTGACCCCGGACAGGGTACTGGAAACACCATATATTTT	CASSDPGQGTGNTIYF
TRBD1	TRBV15	TRBJ2-7	NA	TGTGCCACCAGCAGAGGTGGGACAGACTCCGAGCAGTACTTC	CATSRGGTDSEQYF
NA	TRBV7-2	TRBJ1-3	once	TGTGCCAGCAGCTTAGGGTTGGGGGTGACTGGAAACACCATATATTTT	CASSLGLGVTGNTIYF
NA	TRBV28	TRBJ2-7	NA	TGTGCCAGCAGTTTATATCTGGGGCTCAGCTCCTACGAGCAGTACTTC	CASSLYLGLSSYEQYF
NA	TRBV5-8	TRBJ1-2	NA	TGTGCCAGCAGCTCCGGGACCCTGTATGGCTACACCTTC	CASSSGTLYGYTF
NA	TRBV5-1	TRBJ1-5	NA	TGCGCCAGCAGCTTAGACTTGGACAATCAGCCCCAGCATTTT	CASSLDLDNQPQHF
NA	TRBV27	TRBJ1-3	NA	TGTGCCAGCAGGAGTCAGGGCCGCTCTGGAAACACCATATATTTT	CASRSQGRSGNTIYF
TRBD1	TRBV6-5	TRBJ1-1	NA	TGTGCCAGCAGCCCGGACAGGGACACTGAAGCTTTCTTT	CASSPDRDTEAFF
NA	TRBV18	TRBJ2-6	NA	TGTGCCAGCTCACTCCAAGACCTCTCTGGGGCCAACGTCCTGACTTTC	CASSLQDLSGANVLTF
TRBD1	TRBV19	TRBJ2-3	NA	TGTGCCAGTAGTGCCCGGGACAGCCCTTATACGCAGTATTTT	CASSARDSPYTQYF
NA	TRBV7-9	TRBJ2-2	NA	TGTGCCAGCAGCGATCCAGCGAACACCGGGGAGCTGTTTTTT	CASSDPANTGELFF
NA	TRBV6-5	TRBJ2-7	NA	TGTGCCAGCAGAAGAACTAGTAACTACGAGCAGTACTTC	CASRRTSNYEQYF
TRBD1	TRBV2	TRBJ1-4	NA	TGTGCCAGCAGGAGGACAGGGGTAGGGGAAAAACTGTTTTTT	CASRRTGVGEKLFF
TRBD1	TRBV4-3	TRBJ1-4	NA	TGCGCCAGCAGCTTAGACCCCCAGGGGGGTTCTTCTGAAAAACTGTTTTTT	CASSLDPQGGSSEKLFF
NA	TRBV30	TRBJ1-6	NA	TGTGCCTGGAGACGTGGGGATTATTCACCCCTCCACTTT	CAWRRGDYSPLHF
NA	TRBV10-3	TRBJ1-5	NA	TGTGCCAAACTAAGCGAGCAGCCCCAGCATTTT	CAKLSEQPQHF
NA	TRBV4-3	TRBJ2-5	NA	TGCGCCAGCAGCCAAGGGGTGGGGAGGGAGACCCAGTACTTC	CASSQGVGRETQYF
NA	TRBV14	TRBJ2-1	NA	TGTGCCAGCAGCCAAGATCCTTACAATGAGCAGTTCTTC	CASSQDPYNEQFF
NA	TRBV10-3	TRBJ1-5	NA	TGTGCCATCAGTGAGTCCTTGGGCCTCGGTCAGCCCCAGCATTTT	CAISESLGLGQPQHF
NA	TRBV29-1	TRBJ2-1	NA	TGCAGCGGGGTCGTACAGAGCTCCTACAATGAGCAGTTCTTC	CSGVVQSSYNEQFF
NA	TRBV3-1/TRBV3-2	TRBJ2-7	NA	TGTGCCAGCAGCCAAGGCGGAATACCCTACGAGCAGTACTTC	CASSQGGIPYEQYF
NA	TRBV5-1	TRBJ2-2	NA	TGCGCCAGCAGCATTCGGACGGAGAACACCGGGGAGCTGTTTTTT	CASSIRTENTGELFF
NA	TRBV5-8	TRBJ2-1	NA	TGTGCCAGCAGCGGGGGTGCGTGGTACAATGAGCAGTTCTTC	CASSGGAWYNEQFF